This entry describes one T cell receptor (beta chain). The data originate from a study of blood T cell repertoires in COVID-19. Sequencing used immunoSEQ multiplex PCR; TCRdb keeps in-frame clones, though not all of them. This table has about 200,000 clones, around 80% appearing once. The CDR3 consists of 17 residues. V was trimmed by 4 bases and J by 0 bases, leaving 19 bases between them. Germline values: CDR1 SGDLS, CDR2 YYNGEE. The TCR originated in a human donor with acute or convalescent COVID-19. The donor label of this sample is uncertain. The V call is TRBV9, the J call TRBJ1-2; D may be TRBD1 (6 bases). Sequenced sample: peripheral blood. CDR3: CASSSGGTGRTNYGYTF. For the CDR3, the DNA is TGTGCCAGCAGCTCTGGAGGAACAGGGAGAACTAACTATGGCTACACCTTC.